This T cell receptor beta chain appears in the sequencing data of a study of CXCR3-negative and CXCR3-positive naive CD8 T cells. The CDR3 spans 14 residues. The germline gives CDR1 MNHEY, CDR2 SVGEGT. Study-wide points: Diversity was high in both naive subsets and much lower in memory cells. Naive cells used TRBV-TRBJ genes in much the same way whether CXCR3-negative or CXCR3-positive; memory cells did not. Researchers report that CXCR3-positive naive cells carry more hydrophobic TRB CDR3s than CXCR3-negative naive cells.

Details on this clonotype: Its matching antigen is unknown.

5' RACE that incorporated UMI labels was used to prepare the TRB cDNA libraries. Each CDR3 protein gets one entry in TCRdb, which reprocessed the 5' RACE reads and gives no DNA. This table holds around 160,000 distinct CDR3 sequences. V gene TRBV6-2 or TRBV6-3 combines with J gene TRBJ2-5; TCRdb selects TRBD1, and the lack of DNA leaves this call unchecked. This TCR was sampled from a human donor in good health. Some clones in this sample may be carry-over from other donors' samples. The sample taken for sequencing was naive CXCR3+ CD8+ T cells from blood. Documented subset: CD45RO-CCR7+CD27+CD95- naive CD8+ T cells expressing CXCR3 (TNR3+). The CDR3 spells CASSYERGQETQYF.